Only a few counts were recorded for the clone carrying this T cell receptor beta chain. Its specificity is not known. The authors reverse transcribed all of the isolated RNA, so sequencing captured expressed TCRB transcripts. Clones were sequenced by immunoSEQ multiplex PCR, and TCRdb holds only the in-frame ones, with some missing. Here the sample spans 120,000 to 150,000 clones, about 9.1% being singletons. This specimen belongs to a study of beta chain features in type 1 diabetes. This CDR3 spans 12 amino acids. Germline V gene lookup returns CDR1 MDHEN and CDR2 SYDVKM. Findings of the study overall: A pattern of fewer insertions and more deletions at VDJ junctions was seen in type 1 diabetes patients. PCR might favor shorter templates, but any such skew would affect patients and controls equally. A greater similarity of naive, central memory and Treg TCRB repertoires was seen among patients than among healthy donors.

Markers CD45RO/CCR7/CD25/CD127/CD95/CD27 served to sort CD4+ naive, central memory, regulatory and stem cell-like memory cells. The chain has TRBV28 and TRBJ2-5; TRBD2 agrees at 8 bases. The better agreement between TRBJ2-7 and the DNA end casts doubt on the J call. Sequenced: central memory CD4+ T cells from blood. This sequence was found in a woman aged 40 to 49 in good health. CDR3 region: CATERGSDEQYF. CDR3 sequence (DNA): TGTGCCACCGAGCGGGGGTCGGACGAGCAGTACTTC.